This record covers a single T cell receptor beta chain. Its antigen is as yet unknown. The data were produced by immunoSEQ multiplex PCR, yet TCRdb's version contains in-frame clones alone and is incomplete. The data contain approximately 89,000 clones, around 81% of them seen just once; the ten biggest clones take up about 15%. This record belongs to a study of radiotherapy plus CTLA-4 blockade in lung cancer. Overall study findings and caveats: After treatment with radiotherapy plus ipilimumab, TCR clones that came from the tumor expanded in blood.

The CDR3 contains 13 residues. V lost 5 bases and J 3 bases, leaving 10 bases between the germline ends. Germline V CDR1 and CDR2: SGHNT, YENEEA. The genes are TRBV11-3 and TRBJ1-1; D not certain. The sample here was peripheral blood, taken from a patient treated with radiotherapy plus ipilimumab. This sequence originates from a human donor with non-small cell lung cancer that progressed on radiotherapy plus ipilimumab. The CDR3 DNA reads as TGTGCCAGCAGCCCGATTCGGGACACTGAAGCTTTCTTT. This encodes CASSPIRDTEAFF. Together with reference TRBV11-3 and TRBJ1-1, the CDR3 gives the full variable domain: EAGVVQSPRYKIIEKKQPVAFWCNPISGHNTLYWYLQNLGQGPELLIRYENEEAVDDSQLPKDRFSAERLKGVDSTLKIQPAELGDSAVYLCASSPIRDTEAFFGQGTRLTVV.